What follows are 32 T cell receptor beta chains derived from one specimen sequenced in a study of T cell responses to AZD1222 COVID-19 vaccine. Clones were sequenced by immunoSEQ multiplex PCR, and TCRdb holds only the in-frame ones, with some missing. This table has 130,000 to 150,000 clones, 88% appearing once. This material consisted of peripheral blood, taken 28 days after the second dose of the MenACWY control vaccine. These receptors were taken from an adult who received the MenACWY meningococcal vaccine as a control.

The chain links TRBV7-2 to TRBJ1-2; 8 positions agree with TRBD1. The germline V gene encodes CDR1 SGHTA and CDR2 FQGNSA. This CDR3 region has 16 residues. Trimming at V came to 3 bases and at J to 2 bases, leaving 8 bases not matched to a gene. For the CDR3, the DNA is TGTGCCAGCAGCTTCCTAGACAGGGGAGAAAACTATGGCTACACCTTC. Translation: CASSFLDRGENYGYTF.

The V gene is TRBV5-5, the J gene TRBJ1-6, with a possible D match to TRBD1 (6 bases). The CDR3 is 15 residues long. Germline V gene lookup returns CDR1 SGHKS and CDR2 YYEKEE (reference sequence). V gave up 6 bases and J gave up 12 bases, with 22 bases separating them. Here the CDR3 reads CASTMDSSLIRPLHF. CDR3 DNA: TGTGCCAGCACCATGGACAGCTCATTAATTCGACCCCTCCACTTT.

The rearrangement links TRBV7-2 to TRBJ1-1, with TRBD1 matching over 8 bases. The V gene's germline CDR1 is SGHTA and CDR2 FQGNSA. Losses at the gene ends were 4 bases for V and 5 bases for J; bases not matched to a gene: 9. This CDR3 is 15 amino acids long. In DNA form, the CDR3 reads TGTGCCAGCAGCTCCCAGGACAGGGCCGGGACTGAAGCTTTCTTT. This encodes CASSSQDRAGTEAFF.

The CDR3 bases are TGTGCCAGCAGCTTCAGGGGGGGCCATGGCTACACCTTC. Translating it yields CASSFRGGHGYTF. The V and J genes are TRBV7-2 and TRBJ1-2; 7 nucleotides match TRBD1. This CDR3 spans 13 amino acids. The J segment lost 6 bases and the V segment lost 3 bases, leaving 4 bases of the junction unmatched. Germline assignment: CDR1 SGHTA and CDR2 FQGNSA. The complete variable domain, with remaining parts taken from reference TRBV7-2 and TRBJ1-2, reads GAGVSQSPSNKVTEKGKDVELRCDPISGHTALYWYRQSLGQGLEFLIYFQGNSAPDKSGLPSDRFSAERTGGSVSTLTIQRTQQEDSAVYLCASSFRGGHGYTFGSGTRLTVV.

The chain carries TRBV7-9 and TRBJ2-3; 10 bases are a match to TRBD1. J lost 3 bases, V lost 5 bases, and 8 bases had no gene match. Per germline, CDR1 SEHNR and CDR2 FQNEAQ (reference sequence). CDR3 length: 16 amino acids. The CDR3 nucleotides are TGTGCCAGCAGCCATTGGGACAGGGGTTTAACAGATACGCAGTATTTT. Protein: CASSHWDRGLTDTQYF.

This chain connects TRBV11-2 to TRBJ2-5, with D unclear. The CDR3 has 15 residues. The ends were cut back, 5 bases at V and 1 base at J, with 14 bases in the middle. From germline, CDR1 is SGHAT and CDR2 FQNNGV. The CDR3 sequence: CASSPRSQFQETQYF. CDR3 nucleotide sequence: TGTGCCAGCAGCCCTCGAAGTCAATTCCAAGAGACCCAGTACTTC.

The CDR3 here is CASSQISGSGELFF. The CDR3 DNA is TGTGCCAGCAGCCAAATTAGCGGATCCGGGGAGCTGTTTTTT. The chain links TRBV9 to TRBJ2-2, with D perhaps matching TRBD2 (6 bases). Germline values: CDR1 SGDLS, CDR2 YYNGEE. With 4 bases removed from V and 6 bases from J, the gap between germline ends came to 13 bases. This CDR3 is built from 14 residues.

This clone has only a few counts. J is TRBJ2-1 and V is TRBV19, with TRBD1 matching over 7 bases. The trim removed 5 bases at V and 8 bases at J, leaving 12 bases unmatched. Looked up from germline, CDR1 is LNHDA and CDR2 is SQIVND (reference sequence). CDR3 size: 15 residues. CDR3 sequence reads: CASSSAGTDKDEQFF. CDR3 coding DNA: TGTGCCAGTAGTTCGGCCGGGACAGATAAAGATGAGCAGTTCTTC.

The chain carries TRBV11-3 and TRBJ2-1; no reliable D call. V lost 5 bases and J 7 bases, leaving 18 bases between the germline ends. The CDR3 has 15 amino acids. CDR1 SGHNT and CDR2 YENEEA come from the germline V gene. CDR3 sequence: CASSPQAGPFNEQFF. The DNA for the CDR3 is TGTGCCAGCAGCCCCCAGGCCGGGCCCTTTAATGAGCAGTTCTTC. Looking up the rest from reference TRBV11-3 and TRBJ2-1 gives the full variable domain: EAGVVQSPRYKIIEKKQPVAFWCNPISGHNTLYWYLQNLGQGPELLIRYENEEAVDDSQLPKDRFSAERLKGVDSTLKIQPAELGDSAVYLCASSPQAGPFNEQFFGPGTRLTVL.

The rearrangement links TRBV10-3 to TRBJ2-3; 11 nucleotides match TRBD2. CDR3 length: 15 residues. Germline assignment: CDR1 ENHRY and CDR2 SYGVKD. Trimming at V came to 11 bases and at J to 6 bases, leaving 13 bases not matched to a gene. The CDR3 sequence: CACRLSGGVSDTQYF. For the CDR3, the DNA is TGTGCCTGCCGCCTTAGCGGGGGGGTATCGGATACGCAGTATTTT.

The rearrangement joins TRBV7-2 to TRBJ1-1; TRBD1 is a possible D gene (5 bases). CDR1 and CDR2 (germline): SGHTA, FQGNSA. The V gene lost 1 base and the J gene lost 11 bases, with 17 bases spanning the gap. The CDR3 totals 14 residues. DNA of the CDR3: TGTGCCAGCAGCTTAGGCCCACAGAGGGGACCGGCTTTCTTT. Translated, it gives CASSLGPQRGPAFF.

This clone was found a few times. The CDR3 sequence: CASSLVYYEQYF. The CDR3 nucleotides are TGTGCCAGCAGTTTGGTATACTACGAGCAGTACTTC. The V call is TRBV12-3 or TRBV12-4, the J call TRBJ2-7; the D is unclear. V was pared by 3 bases and J by 3 bases, with 6 bases between. The CDR3 sequence is 12 residues long.

This clone was counted between two and nine times. The V and J genes are TRBV19 and TRBJ1-5; 11 nucleotides line up with TRBD1. Losses at the gene ends were 0 bases for V and 1 base for J; bases not matched to a gene: 8. The CDR3 contains 19 residues. In germline, CDR1 is LNHDA, CDR2 SQIVND (reference sequence). The CDR3: CASSIDQRTGGSSNQPQHF. In DNA form, the CDR3 reads TGTGCCAGTAGTATAGATCAACGGACAGGGGGCTCAAGCAATCAGCCCCAGCATTTT. The whole variable domain, filled in from reference TRBV19 and TRBJ1-5, reads DGGITQSPKYLFRKEGQNVTLSCEQNLNHDAMYWYRQDPGQGLRLIYYSQIVNDFQKGDIAEGYSVSREKKESFPLTVTSAQKNPTAFYLCASSIDQRTGGSSNQPQHFGDGTRLSIL.

V gene TRBV6-6 combines with J gene TRBJ2-2; TRBD2 matches at 8 bases. Germline V gene lookup returns CDR1 MNHNY and CDR2 SVGAGI (reference sequence). The junction had 3 bases not matched to a gene; V was cut back by 4 bases and J by 2 bases. This CDR3 spans 15 amino acids. The DNA for the CDR3 is TGTGCCAGCAGTTTTCGGGGGGGAAACACCGGGGAGCTGTTTTTT. This encodes CASSFRGGNTGELFF.

V is TRBV27 and J is TRBJ2-1; tentatively, D is TRBD1 or TRBD2 (6 bases each). V dropped 7 bases and J dropped 7 bases, with 17 bases sitting between them. Germline V gives CDR1 MNHEY, CDR2 SMNVEV (reference sequence). The CDR3 length is 14 residues. The CDR3 sequence: CASIPTKGGNEQFF. In nucleotides, the CDR3 is TGTGCCAGCATCCCCACTAAGGGGGGAAATGAGCAGTTCTTC.

V usage is TRBV9 and J usage is TRBJ1-3, with 10 bases matching TRBD1. The CDR3 runs to 17 residues. Germline V CDR1 and CDR2: SGDLS, YYNGEE. Losses at the gene ends were 3 bases for V and 0 bases for J; bases not matched to a gene: 6. CDR3 sequence reads: CASSARQGASSGNTIYF. Written as DNA, the CDR3 is TGTGCCAGCAGCGCTCGACAGGGGGCATCCTCTGGAAACACCATATATTTT.

The V gene is TRBV5-1, the J gene TRBJ2-2; TRBD2 might be the D (6 bases). V was shortened by 1 base and J by 0 bases, with 10 bases between the two germline ends. Germline loops: CDR1 SGHRS, CDR2 YFSETQ. This CDR3 has 16 residues. The CDR3 DNA sequence: TGCGCCAGCAGCTTGTTCACGGGAGCGAACACCGGGGAGCTGTTTTTT. As protein: CASSLFTGANTGELFF.

V usage is TRBV6-6 and J usage is TRBJ1-5, with TRBD1 as a possible D gene (5 bases). CDR1 is MNHNY and CDR2 is SVGAGI in the germline V gene (reference sequence). Trimming took off 7 bases at V and 7 bases at J, with 14 bases between the two ends. This CDR3 spans 13 amino acids. CDR3 region: CASTKEGVQPQHF. DNA for the CDR3: TGTGCCAGCACCAAAGAAGGGGTACAGCCCCAGCATTTT.

This sequence joins TRBV6-5 and TRBJ2-1, with D possibly being TRBD2 (7 bases). The length of the CDR3 is 15 residues. The V and J ends lost 6 bases and 2 bases respectively, with 14 bases between them. Germline V gene lookup returns CDR1 MNHEY and CDR2 SVGAGI. The CDR3 sequence: CASSPRGAAYNEQFF. As DNA, the CDR3 is TGTGCCAGCAGCCCCCGGGGGGCGGCCTACAATGAGCAGTTCTTC.

The V gene is TRBV19, the J gene TRBJ2-3; D is undetermined. Germline CDR1 and CDR2: LNHDA and SQIVND (reference sequence). CDR3 size: 12 residues. The V gene lost 3 bases and the J gene lost 4 bases, with 5 bases spanning the gap. The chain's CDR3 is CASSMRADTQYF. The CDR3 nucleotides read TGTGCCAGTAGTATGCGCGCAGATACGCAGTATTTT.

This chain uses TRBV19 with TRBJ1-1; D not resolved. Germline values: CDR1 LNHDA, CDR2 SQIVND (reference sequence). Between the trimmed V and J ends, which lost 1 base and 3 bases, there was a span of 12 bases. The CDR3 covers 15 residues. CDR3 in amino acids: CASSIGPGRDTEAFF. DNA of the CDR3: TGTGCCAGTAGTATAGGCCCGGGCCGGGACACTGAAGCTTTCTTT.

The chain uses TRBV30 and TRBJ2-7; maybe TRBD2 (5 bases). This CDR3 is built from 11 residues. The V end was cut by 6 bases, the J end by 2 bases, with 8 bases between. Germline V gene lookup returns CDR1 GTSNPN and CDR2 SVGIG (reference sequence). The CDR3, as DNA: TGTGCCTGCGGGATTCCCTACGAGCAGTACTTC. It is translated as CACGIPYEQYF.

The rearrangement links TRBV28 to TRBJ1-2, with 7 bases aligning to TRBD1. V dropped 7 bases and J dropped 2; count of bases not matched to a gene: 13. The CDR3 is 16 amino acids. The germline V gene has CDR1 MDHEN and CDR2 SYDVKM. CDR3 sequence (DNA): TGTGCCAGCATTGACAGGGTCAGAGGGGGCAACTATGGCTACACCTTC. This encodes CASIDRVRGGNYGYTF.

The V gene is TRBV4-1, the J gene TRBJ1-1; D uncertain. Trimming took off 2 bases at V and 4 bases at J, with 8 bases between the two ends. Germline assignment: CDR1 MGHRA and CDR2 YSYEKL. The CDR3 covers 13 residues. The CDR3 spells CASSQFLSTEAFF. As DNA, the CDR3 is TGCGCCAGCAGCCAATTCCTTAGCACTGAAGCTTTCTTT.

The chain uses TRBV5-1 and TRBJ2-7; 11 bases are shared with TRBD1. The V and J ends lost 0 bases and 3 bases, in that order; junction bases with no gene match: 2. Germline V gene lookup returns CDR1 SGHRS and CDR2 YFSETQ. The CDR3 extends over 15 amino acids. The CDR3 region has the DNA TGCGCCAGCAGCTTGGGAGGGACAGGGGGCTACGAGCAGTACTTC. This translates into CASSLGGTGGYEQYF.

V is TRBV4-1 and J is TRBJ1-2; D gene unclear. The V end was cut by 3 bases, the J end by 3 bases, with 14 bases between. In germline, CDR1 is MGHRA, CDR2 YSYEKL. CDR3 length equals 15 residues. Here the CDR3 DNA reads TGCGCCAGCAGCCAGCTAACGTCAGGATACTATGGCTACACCTTC. Its translation is CASSQLTSGYYGYTF.

The chain carries TRBV7-3 and TRBJ2-1, with 13 bases identical to TRBD2. Germline lookup yields CDR1 SGHTA and CDR2 FQGTGA. This CDR3 spans 17 amino acids. The V and J ends lost 2 bases and 15 bases, in that order; junction bases with no gene match: 16. CDR3 DNA: TGTGCCAGCAGCTTAGGAGGGACTAGCGGGACTACGGGAAGTTGGTTCTTC. As protein: CASSLGGTSGTTGSWFF.

The chain combines TRBV6-5 with TRBJ2-7; tentative D call: TRBD2 (5 bases). The CDR3 has 13 amino acids. Germline values: CDR1 MNHEY, CDR2 SVGAGI. V gave up 6 bases and J gave up 0 bases, with 9 bases separating them. The CDR3 reads CASRRDGSYEQYF. In DNA form, the CDR3 reads TGTGCCAGCAGGAGGGATGGCTCCTACGAGCAGTACTTC.

The chain carries TRBV28 and TRBJ2-7; D is ambiguous. The germline CDR1 and CDR2 sequences are MDHEN and SYDVKM. Trimming shortened V by 6 bases and J by 2 bases, and 20 bases separated the two germline ends. The CDR3 length is 16 residues. In DNA form, the CDR3 reads TGTGCCAGCAGACCGAACCCTAACAGTGGACCCTACGAGCAGTACTTC. It codes for CASRPNPNSGPYEQYF.

The rearrangement uses TRBV21-1 and TRBJ2-2; the table's D call TRBD1 went unverified against the DNA. TRBV21-1 represents a pseudogene. This CDR3 contains 11 residues. The CDR3 region is CASSNTGELFF. The DNA for the CDR3 is TGTGCCAGCAGTAACACGGGGGAGCTGTTTTTT.

The table lists this clone with a few counts. This sequence joins TRBV11-3 and TRBJ1-1; D is unresolved. In germline, CDR1 is SGHNT, CDR2 YENEEA. The CDR3 has 13 residues. The V end was cut by 0 bases, the J end by 3 bases, with 5 bases between. This CDR3 is CASSLDLDTEAFF. The CDR3 region has the DNA TGTGCCAGCAGCTTAGATCTTGACACTGAAGCTTTCTTT.

This chain links TRBV6-5 with TRBJ2-5; the match to TRBD2 covers 10 bases. The CDR3 has 15 amino acids. The ends lost 6 bases at V and 2 bases at J; junction bases unmatched: 6. Germline CDR1 MNHEY, CDR2 SVGAGI. Written as DNA, the CDR3 is TGTGCCAGCAGCGTAAGCGGGAGGGGACAAGAGACCCAGTACTTC. Translating gives CASSVSGRGQETQYF.